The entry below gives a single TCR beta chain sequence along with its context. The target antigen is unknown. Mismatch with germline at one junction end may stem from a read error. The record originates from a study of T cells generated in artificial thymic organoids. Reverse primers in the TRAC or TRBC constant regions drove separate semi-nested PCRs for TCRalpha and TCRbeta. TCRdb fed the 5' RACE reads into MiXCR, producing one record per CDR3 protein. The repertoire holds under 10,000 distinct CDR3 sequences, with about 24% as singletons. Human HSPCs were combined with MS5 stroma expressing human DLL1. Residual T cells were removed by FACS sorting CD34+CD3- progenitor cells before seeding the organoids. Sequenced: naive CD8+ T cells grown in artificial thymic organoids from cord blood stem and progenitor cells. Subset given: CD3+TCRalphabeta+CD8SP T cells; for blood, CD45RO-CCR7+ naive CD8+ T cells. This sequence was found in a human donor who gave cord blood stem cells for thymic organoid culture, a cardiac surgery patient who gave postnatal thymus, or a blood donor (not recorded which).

The CDR3 is CASSIRGGAYGQYF. The CDR3 nucleotides read TGTGCCAGCAGTATCCGGGGAGGAGCCTACGGGCAGTACTTC. The chain is built from TRBV13 and TRBJ2-7; a possible D gene is TRBD2 (6 bases). The germline V gene has CDR1 PRHDT and CDR2 FYEKMQ (reference sequence). The CDR3 sequence is 14 residues long.